The T cell receptor (beta chain) under discussion was sequenced for a study of blood T cell repertoires in COVID-19 (dated by TCRdb to 2019 to 2021). Concerning the study at large: Samples from collaborators originated in the United States, Italy and Spain and spanned both the acute and convalescent phases of COVID-19. A de-identified subject ID, COVID-19 status, age in years and sex were almost always included in the sample metadata. The dataset comprised deeply sampled blood TCRbeta repertoires from subjects exposed to, actively infected with, or recovered from COVID-19. The repertoires were released in a freely available public database intended as a resource for research on the immune response to SARS-CoV-2. The samples were drawn from two sources: the first 160 participants of the ongoing ImmuneRACE study, and 1,000 to 1,500 subjects contributed by 6 global collaborators. The material from the prospective study consisted of cDNA or gDNA derived from T cells, B-cell-depleted T cells, or PBMCs. Where available, HLA class I and class II types were obtained from metadata supplied by the sample provider rather than from assay-based typing.

Comment on this clone: The antigen this receptor binds is unknown. No quality values exist for individual bases; no much larger clone is one base distant.

Participants in the prospective study were enrolled through a virtual design, were aged about 18 to 89 years, and lived in roughly 26 United States geographic areas. Cohort assignment in the prospective study relied on participant-reported clinical history from a screening survey and a study questionnaire. For ImmuneRACE Cohort 3, a participant was defined as recovered based on two consecutive negative NP/OP PCR tests, clearance by a healthcare professional, or resolution of symptoms. In the prospective study, whole blood, serum and a nasopharyngeal or oropharyngeal swab were collected from each participant by mobile phlebotomists. Additional blood draws and questionnaires over an approximately two-month period could optionally be provided by prospective study participants. Prospective study blood samples were shipped either frozen or at room temperature before DNA extraction. Reading the germline V gene gives CDR1 MGHDK and CDR2 SYGVNS. The cysteine opens and the phenylalanine closes a CDR3 of 13 amino acids. Only CDR3 DNA is held: 39 bases, read in frame from base 1. The junction shows trimming of 1 base on V and 8 bases on J, plus 11 bases between the germline ends.

Overall results and qualifications from the work: The amount of clinical and demographic metadata varied by source and participant and was provided uncurated.

TCRbeta CDR3 regions were amplified from genomic DNA by means of the immunoSEQ Assay, a bias-controlled multiplex PCR. The authors' pipeline ran thus. The number of nucleated cells in each sample was estimated by amplification of reference gene primers within the assay. To quantify the absolute abundance of each unique TCRbeta CDR3 rearrangement, sequence reads were collapsed and filtered. For each sample, productive Simpson clonality was calculated as the square root of Simpson's diversity index across productive rearrangements. In its TCRdb copy, this immuneACCESS table keeps in-frame sequences only and misses some clones. Where compared with another copy, unresolved V genes explain less than half of these, and the others have no known cause. Clone size and V and J calls were adopted from that table, with D and trimming inferred from the DNA. The sample contains fewer than 200,000 clones, about 90% of them found a single time. Clones ranked in the top ten supply approximately 9% of the sample.

This receptor was taken from a woman under 30 who had recovered from COVID-19. Recombination linked TRBV25-1 to TRBJ1-2, and possibly TRBD1, on 5 matching bases. Input material: PBMCs or T cells enriched from blood (not recorded which). The nucleotide sequence is given as TGTGCCAGCAGTGAATCAGGGTATCGAGGCTACACCTTC. It specifies CASSESGYRGYTF.